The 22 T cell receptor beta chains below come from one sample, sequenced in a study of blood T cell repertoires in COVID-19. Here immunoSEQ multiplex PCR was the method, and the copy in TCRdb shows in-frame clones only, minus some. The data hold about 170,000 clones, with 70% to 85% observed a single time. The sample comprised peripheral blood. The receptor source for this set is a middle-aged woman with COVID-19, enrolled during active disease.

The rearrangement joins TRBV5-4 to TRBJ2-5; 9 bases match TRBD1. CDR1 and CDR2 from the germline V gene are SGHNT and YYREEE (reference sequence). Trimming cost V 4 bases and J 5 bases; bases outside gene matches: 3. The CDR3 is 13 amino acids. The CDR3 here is CASSLDRGETQYF. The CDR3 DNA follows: TGTGCCAGCAGCCTCGACAGGGGGGAGACCCAGTACTTC. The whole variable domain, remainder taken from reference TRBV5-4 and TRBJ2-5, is ETGVTQSPTHLIKTRGQQVTLRCSSQSGHNTVSWYQQALGQGPQFIFQYYREEENGRGNFPPRFSGLQFPNYSSELNVNALELDDSALYLCASSLDRGETQYFGPGTRLLVL.

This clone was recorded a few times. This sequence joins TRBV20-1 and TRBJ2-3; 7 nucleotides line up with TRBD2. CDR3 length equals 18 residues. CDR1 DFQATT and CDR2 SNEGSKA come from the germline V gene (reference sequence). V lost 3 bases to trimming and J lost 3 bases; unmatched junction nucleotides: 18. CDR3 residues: CSASVPFMGEGPTDTQYF. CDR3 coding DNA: TGCAGTGCTAGTGTTCCCTTTATGGGGGAGGGCCCAACAGATACGCAGTATTTT.

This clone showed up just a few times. CDR3 coding DNA: TGTGCCAGCAGCTTACCAACAGGGTATGACTATGGCTACACCTTC. Residues: CASSLPTGYDYGYTF. V is TRBV7-9 and J is TRBJ1-2; perhaps TRBD1 as D (6 bases). This CDR3 is built from 15 residues. Germline values: CDR1 SEHNR, CDR2 FQNEAQ (reference sequence). Trimming took 2 bases from V and 3 from J, leaving 13 bases between them.

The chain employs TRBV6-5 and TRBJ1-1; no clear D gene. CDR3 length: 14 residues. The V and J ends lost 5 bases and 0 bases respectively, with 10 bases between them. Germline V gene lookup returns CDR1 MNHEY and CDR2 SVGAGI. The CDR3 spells CASSTRTVNTEAFF. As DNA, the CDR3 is TGTGCCAGCAGTACTAGGACGGTGAACACTGAAGCTTTCTTT.

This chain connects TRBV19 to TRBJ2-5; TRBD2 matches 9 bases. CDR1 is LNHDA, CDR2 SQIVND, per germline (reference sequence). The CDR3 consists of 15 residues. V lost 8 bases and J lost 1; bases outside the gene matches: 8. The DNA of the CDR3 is TGTGCCAGTTCCGGGACTAGCCGATTCCAAGAGACCCAGTACTTC. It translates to CASSGTSRFQETQYF. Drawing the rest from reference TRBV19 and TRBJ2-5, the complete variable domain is DGGITQSPKYLFRKEGQNVTLSCEQNLNHDAMYWYRQDPGQGLRLIYYSQIVNDFQKGDIAEGYSVSREKKESFPLTVTSAQKNPTAFYLCASSGTSRFQETQYFGPGTRLLVL.

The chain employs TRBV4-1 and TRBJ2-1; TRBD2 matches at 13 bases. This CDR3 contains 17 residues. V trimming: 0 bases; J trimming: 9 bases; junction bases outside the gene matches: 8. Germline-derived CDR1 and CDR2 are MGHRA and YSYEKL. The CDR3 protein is CASSQERTSGSRREQFF. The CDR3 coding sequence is TGCGCCAGCAGCCAAGAGAGGACTAGCGGGAGTCGTCGTGAGCAGTTCTTC.

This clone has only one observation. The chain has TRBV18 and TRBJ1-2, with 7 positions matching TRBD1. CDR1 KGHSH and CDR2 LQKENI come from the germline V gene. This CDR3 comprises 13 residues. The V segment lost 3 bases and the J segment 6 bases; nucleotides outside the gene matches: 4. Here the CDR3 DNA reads TGTGCCAGCTCACCCGGGACAGCCGATGGCTACACCTTC. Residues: CASSPGTADGYTF.

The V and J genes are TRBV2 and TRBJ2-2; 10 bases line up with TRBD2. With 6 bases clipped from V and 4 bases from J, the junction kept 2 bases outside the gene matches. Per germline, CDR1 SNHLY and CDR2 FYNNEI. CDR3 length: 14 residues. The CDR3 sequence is CASRLAGPTGELFF. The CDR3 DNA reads TGTGCCAGCAGACTAGCGGGGCCCACCGGGGAGCTGTTTTTT.

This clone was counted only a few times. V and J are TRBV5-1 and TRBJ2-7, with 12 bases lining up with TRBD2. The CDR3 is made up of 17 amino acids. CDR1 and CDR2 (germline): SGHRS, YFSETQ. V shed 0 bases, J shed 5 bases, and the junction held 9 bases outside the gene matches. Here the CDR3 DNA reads TGCGCCAGCAGCTTGGGGACTAGCGGGATGATGAAGGACGAGCAGTACTTC. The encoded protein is CASSLGTSGMMKDEQYF.

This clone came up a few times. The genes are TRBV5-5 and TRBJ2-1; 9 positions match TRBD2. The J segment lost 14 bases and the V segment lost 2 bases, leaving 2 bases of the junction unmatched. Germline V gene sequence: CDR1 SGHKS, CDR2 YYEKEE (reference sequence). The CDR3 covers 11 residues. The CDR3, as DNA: TGTGCCAGCAGCTTTTTAGCGGGAGAGTTCTTC. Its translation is CASSFLAGEFF.

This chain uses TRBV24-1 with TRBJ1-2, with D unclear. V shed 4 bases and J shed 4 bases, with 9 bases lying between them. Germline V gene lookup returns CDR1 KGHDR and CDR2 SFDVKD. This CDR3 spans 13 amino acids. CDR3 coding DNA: TGTGCCACCAGTGACCCCGGGTCCTATGGCTACACCTTC. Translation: CATSDPGSYGYTF.

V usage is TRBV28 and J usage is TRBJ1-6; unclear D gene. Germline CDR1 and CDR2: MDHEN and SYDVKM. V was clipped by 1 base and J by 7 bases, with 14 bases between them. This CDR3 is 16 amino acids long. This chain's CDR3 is CASSLLYGERNSPLHF. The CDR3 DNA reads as TGTGCCAGCAGTTTATTGTATGGGGAGAGGAATTCACCCCTCCACTTT. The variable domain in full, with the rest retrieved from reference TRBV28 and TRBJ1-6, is DVKVTQSSRYLVKRTGEKVFLECVQDMDHENMFWYRQDPGLGLRLIYFSYDVKMKEKGDIPEGYSVSREKKERFSLILESASTNQTSMYLCASSLLYGERNSPLHFGNGTRLTVT.

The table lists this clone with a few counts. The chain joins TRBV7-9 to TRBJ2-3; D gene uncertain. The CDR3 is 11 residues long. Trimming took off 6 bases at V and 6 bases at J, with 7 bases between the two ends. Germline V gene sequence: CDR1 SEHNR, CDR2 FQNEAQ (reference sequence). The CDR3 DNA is TGTGCCAGCAGGCACGGGGATACGCAGTATTTT. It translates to CASRHGDTQYF.

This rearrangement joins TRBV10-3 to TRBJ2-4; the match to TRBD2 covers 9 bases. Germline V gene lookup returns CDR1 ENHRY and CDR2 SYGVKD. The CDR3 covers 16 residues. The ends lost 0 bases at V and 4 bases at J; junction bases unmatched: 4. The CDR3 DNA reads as TGTGCCATCAGTGAGTCTCCTAGCGGGGATAAAAACATTCAGTACTTC. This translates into CAISESPSGDKNIQYF.

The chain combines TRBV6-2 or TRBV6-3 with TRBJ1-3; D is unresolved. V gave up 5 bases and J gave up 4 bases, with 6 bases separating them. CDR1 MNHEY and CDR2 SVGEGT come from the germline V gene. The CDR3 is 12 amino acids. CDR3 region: CASSPGGNTIYF. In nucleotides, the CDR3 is TGTGCCAGCAGTCCGGGGGGAAACACCATATATTTT.

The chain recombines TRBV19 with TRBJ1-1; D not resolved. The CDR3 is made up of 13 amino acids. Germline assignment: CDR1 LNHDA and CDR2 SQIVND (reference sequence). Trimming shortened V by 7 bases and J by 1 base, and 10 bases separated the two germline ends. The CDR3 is CASNQVGNTEAFF. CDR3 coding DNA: TGTGCCAGTAATCAGGTGGGGAACACTGAAGCTTTCTTT.

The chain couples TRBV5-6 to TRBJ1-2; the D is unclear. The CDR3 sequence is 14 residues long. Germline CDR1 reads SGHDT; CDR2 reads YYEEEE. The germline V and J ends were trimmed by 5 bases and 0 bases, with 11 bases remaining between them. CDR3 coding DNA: TGTGCCAGCAGGCGAGACGGAGCTAACTATGGCTACACCTTC. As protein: CASRRDGANYGYTF.

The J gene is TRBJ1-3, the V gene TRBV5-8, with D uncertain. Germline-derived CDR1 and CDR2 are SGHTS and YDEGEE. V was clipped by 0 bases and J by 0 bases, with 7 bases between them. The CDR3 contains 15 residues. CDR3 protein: CASSLGRSSGNTIYF. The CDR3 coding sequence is TGTGCCAGCAGCTTGGGCAGGTCCTCTGGAAACACCATATATTTT.

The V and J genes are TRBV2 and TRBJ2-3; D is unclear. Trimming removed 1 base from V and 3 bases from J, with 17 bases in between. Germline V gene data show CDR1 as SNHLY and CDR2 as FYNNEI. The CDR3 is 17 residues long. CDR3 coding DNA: TGTGCCAGCAGTGAAGAACCCTCGGGTTTTCGAACAGATACGCAGTATTTT. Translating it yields CASSEEPSGFRTDTQYF.

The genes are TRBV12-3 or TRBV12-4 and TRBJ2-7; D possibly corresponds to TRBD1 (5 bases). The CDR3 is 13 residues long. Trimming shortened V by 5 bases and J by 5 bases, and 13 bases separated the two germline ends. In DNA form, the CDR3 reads TGTGCCAGCAGTGCCGGAATGGGGCACGAGCAGTACTTC. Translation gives CASSAGMGHEQYF.

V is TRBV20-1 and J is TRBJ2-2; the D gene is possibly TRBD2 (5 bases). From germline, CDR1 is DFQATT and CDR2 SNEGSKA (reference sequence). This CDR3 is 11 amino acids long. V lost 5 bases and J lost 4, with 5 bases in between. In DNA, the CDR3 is TGCAGTGCTCTAGCCACCGGGGAGCTGTTTTTT. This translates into CSALATGELFF.

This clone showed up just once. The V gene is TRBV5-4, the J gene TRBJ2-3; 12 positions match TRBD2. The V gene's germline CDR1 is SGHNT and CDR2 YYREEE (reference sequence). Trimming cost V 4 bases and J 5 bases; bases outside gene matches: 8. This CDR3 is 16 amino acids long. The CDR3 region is CASSIGGLAGGDTQYF. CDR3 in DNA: TGTGCCAGCAGCATTGGGGGACTAGCGGGTGGAGATACGCAGTATTTT.